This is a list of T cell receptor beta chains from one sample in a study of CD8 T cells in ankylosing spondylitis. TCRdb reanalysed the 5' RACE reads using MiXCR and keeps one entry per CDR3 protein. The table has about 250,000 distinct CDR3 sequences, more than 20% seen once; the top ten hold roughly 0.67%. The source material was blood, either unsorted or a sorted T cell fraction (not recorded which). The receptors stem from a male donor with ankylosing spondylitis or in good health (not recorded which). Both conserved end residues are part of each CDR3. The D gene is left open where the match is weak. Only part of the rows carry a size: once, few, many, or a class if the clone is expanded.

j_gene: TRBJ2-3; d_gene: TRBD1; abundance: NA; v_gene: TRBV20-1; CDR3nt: TGCGGGGGAGCAATGGGACAGGGGGGGACAGATACGCAGTATTTT; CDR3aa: CGGAMGQGGTDTQYF
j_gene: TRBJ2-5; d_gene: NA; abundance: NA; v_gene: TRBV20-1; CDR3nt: TGCAGTGCTAGAGATCTGGGTGGCCAAGAGACCCAGTACTTC; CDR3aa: CSARDLGGQETQYF
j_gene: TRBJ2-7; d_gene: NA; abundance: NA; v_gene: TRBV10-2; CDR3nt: TGCGCCAGCAGTGAGTTGGGAACGGTGTCCTCCTACGAGCAGTACTTC; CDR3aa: CASSELGTVSSYEQYF
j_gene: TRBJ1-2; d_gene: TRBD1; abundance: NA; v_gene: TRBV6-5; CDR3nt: TGTGCGATTGGGCGACAGGGGGGCTACACCTTC; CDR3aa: CAIGRQGGYTF
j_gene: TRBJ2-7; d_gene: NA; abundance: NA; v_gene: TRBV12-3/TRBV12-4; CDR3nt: TGTGCCAGCAAGGTCGGTCTGAACACGGGCGAGCAGTACTTC; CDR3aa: CASKVGLNTGEQYF
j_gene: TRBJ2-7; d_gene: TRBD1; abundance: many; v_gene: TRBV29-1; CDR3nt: TGCAGCGTTTGGAGGACAGGGCCCTACGAGCAGTACTTC; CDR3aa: CSVWRTGPYEQYF
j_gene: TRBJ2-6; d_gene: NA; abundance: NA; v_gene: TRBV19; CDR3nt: TGTGCCAGTAGTTTCGGAATCCAGGGATTTTTCTCTGGGGCCAACGTCCTGACTTTC; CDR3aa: CASSFGIQGFFSGANVLTF
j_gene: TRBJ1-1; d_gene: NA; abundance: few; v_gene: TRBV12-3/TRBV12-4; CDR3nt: TGTGCCAGCAGGCCCTCGGGTTGGAACACTGAAGCTTTCTTT; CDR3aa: CASRPSGWNTEAFF
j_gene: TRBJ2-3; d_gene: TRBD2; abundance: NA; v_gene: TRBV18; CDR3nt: TGTGCCAGCTCACCTCAACGGATACTAGCGGGGGGATTTGGAGATACGCAGTATTTT; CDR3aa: CASSPQRILAGGFGDTQYF
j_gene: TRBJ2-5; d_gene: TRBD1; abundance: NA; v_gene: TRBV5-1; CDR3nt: TGCGCCAGCGGACAGGGGTCAGAAGAGACCCAGTACTTC; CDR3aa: CASGQGSEETQYF
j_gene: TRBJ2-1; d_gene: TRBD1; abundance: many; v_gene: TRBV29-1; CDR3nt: TGCAGCGTGTACCGGGACAGGAGCTTCAATGAGCAGTTCTTC; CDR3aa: CSVYRDRSFNEQFF
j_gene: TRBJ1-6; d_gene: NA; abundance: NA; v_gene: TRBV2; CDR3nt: TGTGCCAGCAGGCGGGTCTATAATTCACCCCTCCACTTT; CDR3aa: CASRRVYNSPLHF
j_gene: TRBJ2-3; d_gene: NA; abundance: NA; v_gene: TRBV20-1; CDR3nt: TGCAGTGCTAGAGGCGGTGGGGCCCCCACAGATACGCAGTATTTT; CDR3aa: CSARGGGAPTDTQYF
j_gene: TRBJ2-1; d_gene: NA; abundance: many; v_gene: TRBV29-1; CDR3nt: TGCAGCGTTGGGGCCTCGGATGGTGAGCAGTTCTTC; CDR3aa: CSVGASDGEQFF
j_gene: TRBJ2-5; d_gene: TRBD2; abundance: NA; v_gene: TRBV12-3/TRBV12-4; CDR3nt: TGTGCCAGCAATCGACTCCCGGGGGGAAACGACCAAGAGACCCAGTACTTC; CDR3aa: CASNRLPGGNDQETQYF
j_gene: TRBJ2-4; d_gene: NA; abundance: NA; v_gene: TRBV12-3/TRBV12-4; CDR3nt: TGTGCCAGCAGTTGGGCCGAAGGAACAAGGGCCAAAAACATTCAGTACTTC; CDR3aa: CASSWAEGTRAKNIQYF
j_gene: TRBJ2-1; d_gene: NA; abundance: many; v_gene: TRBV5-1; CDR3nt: TGCGCCAGCAGCTCGGACCTAGGGGACAATGAGCAGTTCTTC; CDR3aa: CASSSDLGDNEQFF
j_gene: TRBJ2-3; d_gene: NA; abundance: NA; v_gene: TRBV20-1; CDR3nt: TGCAGTGCCGATCCGGGGGGCCCACATACAGATACGCAGTATTTT; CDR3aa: CSADPGGPHTDTQYF
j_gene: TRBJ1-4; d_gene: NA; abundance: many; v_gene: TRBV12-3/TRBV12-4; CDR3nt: TGTGCCAGCAGTTTAGGGGATGCAACTAATGAAAAACTGTTTTTT; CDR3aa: CASSLGDATNEKLFF
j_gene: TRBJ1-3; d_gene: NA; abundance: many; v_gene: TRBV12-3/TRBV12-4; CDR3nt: TGTGCCAGCAGTCAGAGCTCTGGAAACACCATATATTTT; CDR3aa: CASSQSSGNTIYF
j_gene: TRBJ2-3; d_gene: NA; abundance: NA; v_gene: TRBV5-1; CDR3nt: TGCGCCAGCAACTTGACCAGCACAGATACGCAGTATTTT; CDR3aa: CASNLTSTDTQYF
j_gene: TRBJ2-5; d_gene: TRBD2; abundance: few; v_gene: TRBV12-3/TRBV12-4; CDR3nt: TGTGCCAGCAGTTTCCGGGGGGAAGAGACCCAGTACTTC; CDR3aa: CASSFRGEETQYF
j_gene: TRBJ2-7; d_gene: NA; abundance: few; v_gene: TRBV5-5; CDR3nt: TGTGCCAGCAGCTTGGCCGGGGCAGGCTACGAGCAGTACTTC; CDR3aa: CASSLAGAGYEQYF
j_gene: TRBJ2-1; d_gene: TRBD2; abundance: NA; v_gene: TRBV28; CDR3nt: TGTGCCAGCAGACCCCAAGCGGGGAATGAGCAGTTCTTC; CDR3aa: CASRPQAGNEQFF
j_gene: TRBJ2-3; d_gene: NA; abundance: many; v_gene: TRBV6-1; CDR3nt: TGTGCCAGCAGTGACCACCTCACAGATACGCAGTATTTT; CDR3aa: CASSDHLTDTQYF
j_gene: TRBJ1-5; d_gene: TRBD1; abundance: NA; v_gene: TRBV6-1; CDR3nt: TGTGCCAGCAGACGAACAGGGGGCGAGGGGCAGCCCCAGCATTTT; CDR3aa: CASRRTGGEGQPQHF
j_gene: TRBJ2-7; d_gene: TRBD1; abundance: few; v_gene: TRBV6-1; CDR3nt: TGTGCCAGCAGCCGCCGGGACAGGGGCTACGAGCAGTACTTC; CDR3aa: CASSRRDRGYEQYF
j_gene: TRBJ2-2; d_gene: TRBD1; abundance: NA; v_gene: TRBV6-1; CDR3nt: TGTGCCGGGACAGGGGGGTCTTTTAACACCGGGGAGCTGTTTTTT; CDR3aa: CAGTGGSFNTGELFF
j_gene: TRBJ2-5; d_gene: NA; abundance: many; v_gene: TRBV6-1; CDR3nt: TGTGCCAGCAGTGCCAGCCAAGAGACCCAGTACTTC; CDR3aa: CASSASQETQYF
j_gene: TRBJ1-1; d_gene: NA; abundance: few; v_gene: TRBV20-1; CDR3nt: TGCAGTGCTAGAGATGGCGGTGAAGCTTTCTTT; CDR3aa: CSARDGGEAFF
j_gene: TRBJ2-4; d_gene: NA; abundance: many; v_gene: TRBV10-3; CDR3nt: TGTGCCATCAGTGAGTCAAGTGAGGGAGCCAAAAACATTCAGTACTTC; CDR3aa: CAISESSEGAKNIQYF
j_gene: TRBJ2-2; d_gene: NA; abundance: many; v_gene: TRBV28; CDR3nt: TGTGCCAGCAGCTATCCGACAGGGAGCGGGGCCGGGGAGCTGTTTTTT; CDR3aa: CASSYPTGSGAGELFF
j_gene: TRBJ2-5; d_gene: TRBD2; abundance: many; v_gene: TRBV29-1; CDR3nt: TGCAGCGTATGGACTAGCGGGGTTGAGACCCAGTACTTC; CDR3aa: CSVWTSGVETQYF
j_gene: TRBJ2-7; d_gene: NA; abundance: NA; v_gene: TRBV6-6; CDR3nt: TGTGCCAGCAGTTACTCCCCTAAGTACGAGCAGTACTTC; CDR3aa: CASSYSPKYEQYF
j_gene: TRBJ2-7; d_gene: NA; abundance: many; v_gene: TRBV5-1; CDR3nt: TGCGCCAGCTCCCCGGACGGAACTTACGAGCAGTACTTC; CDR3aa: CASSPDGTYEQYF
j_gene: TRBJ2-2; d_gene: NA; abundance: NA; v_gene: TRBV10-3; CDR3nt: TGTGCCATCAGCGCACCGCGGACCGGCACCGGGGAGCTGTTTTTT; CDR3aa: CAISAPRTGTGELFF
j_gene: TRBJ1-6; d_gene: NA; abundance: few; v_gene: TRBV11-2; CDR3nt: TGTGCCAGCAGCCCCCCCGGGGGAGTCTCACCCCTCCACTTT; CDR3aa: CASSPPGGVSPLHF